This record covers a single T cell receptor (beta chain). This record belongs to a study of blood T cell repertoires in COVID-19. Looking at the study overall: PBMCs, B-cell-depleted T cells, or T cells provided the cDNA or gDNA that made up the material.

Clones were read by immunoSEQ multiplex PCR, and TCRdb kept only the in-frame ones, dropping some. The top ten hold 9.5% of the sample, which has about 310,000 clones, about 91% seen once. This TCR was sampled from a woman in her forties who had recovered from COVID-19. The sample was PBMCs or T cells enriched from blood (not recorded which).

CDR3 bases: TGTGCCATCAGTCAGACAGGGGAAGATAATTCACCCCTCCACTTT. It specifies CAISQTGEDNSPLHF. The J gene is TRBJ1-6, the V gene TRBV10-3; TRBD1 agrees at 8 bases. The CDR3 is 15 amino acids. Germline assignment: CDR1 ENHRY and CDR2 SYGVKD. Unmatched junction bases numbered 5, after V lost 5 bases and J lost 5 bases.